The 29 T cell receptor beta chains in this list originate from one sample, sequenced in a study of blood T cell repertoires in COVID-19. Profiling relied on immunoSEQ multiplex PCR, and the TCRdb table lists in-frame clones only, not all of them. The table lists fewer than 250,000 clones, 70% to 85% of them singletons. Sequenced material: PBMCs or T cells enriched from blood (not recorded which). Source of these receptors: a man aged 60-69 years who had recovered from COVID-19.

This clone was counted once. CDR3 loop: CASSLTGGADQYF. The CDR3 bases are TGTGCCAGCAGTTTAACGGGGGGGGCGGACCAGTACTTC. The rearrangement links TRBV12-3 or TRBV12-4 to TRBJ2-5, with 8 bases matching TRBD2. This CDR3 has 13 residues. The ends lost 2 bases at V and 10 bases at J; junction bases unmatched: 6.

The rearrangement uses TRBV11-3 and TRBJ2-7; D is uncertain. Germline lookup yields CDR1 SGHNT and CDR2 YENEEA. The length of the CDR3 is 15 residues. The V and J ends lost 1 base and 0 bases respectively, with 10 bases between them. CDR3 sequence reads: CASSLVTDFSYEQYF. CDR3 in DNA: TGTGCCAGCAGCTTAGTAACAGATTTCTCCTACGAGCAGTACTTC.

The rearrangement uses TRBV10-2 and TRBJ2-7, with D possibly matching TRBD1 (6 bases). There are 13 residues in the CDR3. V was cut by 10 bases and J by 5 bases, with 18 bases left in between. Germline assignment: CDR1 WSHSY and CDR2 SAAADI. The CDR3: CATLAQGLHEQYF. The CDR3 DNA is TGCGCCACACTTGCACAGGGCCTCCACGAGCAGTACTTC.

This rearrangement joins TRBV3-1 (or the pseudogene TRBV3-2) to TRBJ2-5; D is unresolved. The V gene lost 0 bases and the J gene lost 5 bases, with 10 bases spanning the gap. The CDR3 extends over 14 amino acids. CDR1 and CDR2 from the germline V gene are LGHDT and YNNKEL (reference sequence). This CDR3 is CASSQDSSSETQYF. CDR3 bases: TGTGCCAGCAGCCAAGATAGCAGTTCCGAGACCCAGTACTTC.

This clone has a single count. The rearrangement joins TRBV7-3 to TRBJ1-1; a possible D gene is TRBD1 (5 bases). The V gene lost 5 bases and the J gene lost 3 bases, with 19 bases spanning the gap. The CDR3 has 16 amino acids. Germline lookup yields CDR1 SGHTA and CDR2 FQGTGA. The CDR3 DNA reads as TGTGCCAGCAGCCCCTCCCCAGGGAATGTAGACACTGAAGCTTTCTTT. Amino acid sequence: CASSPSPGNVDTEAFF.

The chain joins TRBV19 to TRBJ1-5, with 7 bases lining up with TRBD1. V lost 3 bases, J lost 0 bases, and 2 bases stayed unmatched. The CDR3 loop spans 15 amino acids. Germline V gene lookup returns CDR1 LNHDA and CDR2 SQIVND (reference sequence). The CDR3 DNA follows: TGTGCCAGTAGTATGGGACAGAATAGCAATCAGCCCCAGCATTTT. It translates to CASSMGQNSNQPQHF.

This chain uses TRBV7-2 with TRBJ1-4; the D gene is possibly TRBD1 (6 bases). Germline CDR1 reads SGHTA; CDR2 reads FQGNSA. The V gene lost 6 bases and the J gene lost 7 bases, with 21 bases spanning the gap. The CDR3 is made up of 16 amino acids. CDR3 residues: CASSQNGYRGGEKLFF. Here the CDR3 DNA reads TGTGCCAGCAGTCAAAATGGGTACAGAGGGGGTGAAAAACTGTTTTTT.

This clone appeared a few times. This chain uses TRBV7-2 with TRBJ2-2; 7 bases map to TRBD1. Unmatched junction bases numbered 1, after V lost 3 bases and J lost 6 bases. CDR1 is SGHTA and CDR2 is FQGNSA in the germline V gene. CDR3 size: 13 residues. The CDR3 loop is CASSFQGAGELFF. The CDR3 nucleotides read TGTGCCAGCAGCTTCCAGGGGGCCGGGGAGCTGTTTTTT.

A single count supports this clone. The chain is built from TRBV28 and TRBJ1-4; D is uncertain. Trimming shortened V by 3 bases and J by 5 bases, and 10 bases separated the two germline ends. This CDR3 comprises 14 residues. CDR1 is MDHEN and CDR2 is SYDVKM in the germline V gene. The CDR3 loop reads CASSFWPENEKLFF. The CDR3 nucleotides are TGTGCCAGCAGTTTCTGGCCGGAGAATGAAAAACTGTTTTTT.

The V gene is TRBV18, the J gene TRBJ1-5; TRBD1 matches 8 bases. The CDR3 is 14 residues long. Germline CDR1 is KGHSH and CDR2 is LQKENI. J lost 2 bases, V lost 6 bases, and 3 bases had no gene match. The CDR3 DNA reads as TGTGCCAGCTCCCAGGGGGCCGGCAATCAGCCCCAGCATTTT. Its translation: CASSQGAGNQPQHF.

The chain carries TRBV27 and TRBJ1-2; D might be TRBD1 (5 bases). From germline, CDR1 is MNHEY and CDR2 SMNVEV (reference sequence). CDR3 size: 13 residues. Trimming cost V 6 bases and J 5 bases, with 13 bases left between them. In nucleotides, the CDR3 is TGTGCCAGCAGCTTTTTGGGGGGGTATGGCTACACCTTC. Amino acid sequence: CASSFLGGYGYTF.

V and J are TRBV5-1 and TRBJ2-7; the D gene is possibly TRBD2 (5 bases). The CDR3 consists of 12 residues. Germline assignment: CDR1 SGHRS and CDR2 YFSETQ. Trimming shortened V by 5 bases and J by 5 bases, and 11 bases separated the two germline ends. CDR3 coding DNA: TGCGCCAGCAGGGAGGATATTGACGAGCAGTACTTC. Residues: CASREDIDEQYF.

J is TRBJ1-2 and V is TRBV19, with 10 bases aligning to TRBD1. Germline CDR1 LNHDA, CDR2 SQIVND (reference sequence). J lost 7 bases, V lost 5 bases, and 7 bases had no gene match. This CDR3 has 14 amino acids. In nucleotides, the CDR3 is TGTGCCAGTAGTTTCCGACAGGGGGCTTTTGGCTACACCTTC. This codes for CASSFRQGAFGYTF.

V is TRBV7-2 and J is TRBJ1-2, with 9 positions matching TRBD1. CDR3 length: 18 amino acids. V lost 0 bases, J lost 0 bases, and 8 bases stayed unmatched. The V gene's germline CDR1 is SGHTA and CDR2 FQGNSA. CDR3 in amino acids: CASSLAGQGRHTNYGYTF. The CDR3 bases are TGTGCCAGCAGCTTAGCGGGACAGGGACGTCATACTAACTATGGCTACACCTTC.

The chain couples TRBV19 to TRBJ1-5; D not resolved. Trimming took 3 bases from V and 2 from J, leaving 11 bases between them. Germline assignment: CDR1 LNHDA and CDR2 SQIVND (reference sequence). The CDR3 extends over 15 amino acids. Here the CDR3 reads CASSMTGSGNQPQHF. Written as DNA, the CDR3 is TGTGCCAGTAGTATGACGGGGAGCGGCAATCAGCCCCAGCATTTT.

The genes are TRBV18 and TRBJ2-1, with 10 bases identical to TRBD2. V was pared by 0 bases and J by 7 bases, with 6 bases of the junction left unmatched. The germline CDR1 and CDR2 sequences are KGHSH and LQKENI. The CDR3 spans 16 residues. CDR3 in amino acids: CASSPPSGGANNEQFF. CDR3 nucleotides: TGTGCCAGCTCACCACCGAGCGGGGGGGCTAATAATGAGCAGTTCTTC.

The rearrangement uses TRBV6-5 and TRBJ2-2, with D possibly being TRBD2 (7 bases). V dropped 7 bases and J dropped 7 bases, with 19 bases sitting between them. CDR1 is MNHEY, CDR2 SVGAGI, per germline. This CDR3 is 15 amino acids long. The CDR3: CASMGGGELHGELFF. CDR3 coding DNA: TGTGCCAGCATGGGGGGGGGCGAACTCCACGGGGAGCTGTTTTTT.

The genes are TRBV7-9 and TRBJ2-5; the D is unclear. V dropped 2 bases and J dropped 5 bases, with 9 bases sitting between them. The CDR3 spans 13 residues. The germline V gene has CDR1 SEHNR and CDR2 FQNEAQ (reference sequence). CDR3 amino acids: CASSLSGGETQYF. CDR3 nucleotides: TGTGCCAGCAGCTTATCTGGCGGCGAGACCCAGTACTTC.

The V call is TRBV5-1, the J call TRBJ1-1; perhaps TRBD1 as D (5 bases). V was clipped by 1 base and J by 2 bases, with 15 bases between them. CDR1 and CDR2 from the germline V gene are SGHRS and YFSETQ. CDR3 length equals 16 residues. CDR3 in amino acids: CASSLRGGLGNTEAFF. The CDR3, as DNA: TGCGCCAGCAGCTTGAGGGGCGGCCTGGGAAACACTGAAGCTTTCTTT.

This chain connects TRBV29-1 to TRBJ1-2; D possibly corresponds to TRBD1 (6 bases). Germline V gene data show CDR1 as SQVTM and CDR2 as ANQGSEA. This CDR3 spans 15 amino acids. Trimming left V 1 base short and J 8 bases short, with 20 bases between. The CDR3 spells CSVEGGISGALGYTF. The DNA of the CDR3 is TGCAGCGTTGAAGGAGGGATTTCAGGGGCCCTAGGCTACACCTTC.

CDR3 coding DNA: TGTGCCAGCAGTGAATCGCTAGCGGGGTCAGGATACGAGCAGTACTTC. Translating gives CASSESLAGSGYEQYF. The chain couples TRBV6-1 to TRBJ2-7; 9 bases fit TRBD2. Germline assignment: CDR1 MNHNS and CDR2 SASEGT. The CDR3 has 16 amino acids. V was pared by 2 bases and J by 4 bases, with 9 bases of the junction left unmatched.

The chain couples TRBV3-1 (or the pseudogene TRBV3-2) to TRBJ2-5; 13 bases align to TRBD2. The CDR3 extends over 16 amino acids. The ends lost 0 bases at V and 4 bases at J; junction bases unmatched: 2. Germline-derived CDR1 and CDR2 are LGHDT and YNNKEL (reference sequence). The CDR3 loop reads CASSQDRLAGGETQYF. The CDR3 bases are TGTGCCAGCAGCCAAGACCGACTAGCGGGGGGAGAGACCCAGTACTTC.

As DNA, the CDR3 is TGTGCCAGCACCACGGACACTAACTATGGCTACACCTTC. This encodes CASTTDTNYGYTF. J is TRBJ1-2 and V is TRBV2, with D tentatively TRBD1 (5 bases). Trimming took 7 bases from V and 0 from J, leaving 9 bases between them. The CDR3 has 13 residues. From germline, CDR1 is SNHLY and CDR2 FYNNEI.

V usage is TRBV7-2 and J usage is TRBJ2-4, with 8 bases aligning to TRBD1. The V gene's germline CDR1 is SGHTA and CDR2 FQGNSA. This CDR3 is built from 17 residues. The ends lost 5 bases at V and 3 bases at J; junction bases unmatched: 12. CDR3 loop: CASSPPSQGAVKNIQYF. The DNA for the CDR3 is TGTGCCAGCAGCCCCCCTTCGCAGGGGGCTGTCAAAAACATTCAGTACTTC.

This clone was detected only once. This chain links TRBV18 with TRBJ1-5, with 7 bases fitting TRBD1. The J segment lost 5 bases and the V segment lost 3 bases, leaving 7 bases of the junction unmatched. Germline V gives CDR1 KGHSH, CDR2 LQKENI. The CDR3 runs 15 residues. In nucleotides, the CDR3 is TGTGCCAGCTCACCCACAGGGGTATGGGATCAGCCCCAGCATTTT. Its protein is CASSPTGVWDQPQHF.

V and J are TRBV23-1 and TRBJ1-5, with 8 bases fitting TRBD1. TRBV23-1 is an ORF; its function is uncertain. CDR3 length: 15 amino acids. V gave up 7 bases and J gave up 0 bases; unmatched junction bases: 5. Here the CDR3 reads CASTLTGDSNQPQHF. The CDR3 nucleotides read TGCGCCAGCACCCTGACAGGGGATAGCAATCAGCCCCAGCATTTT.

This clone came up a few times. The CDR3 DNA reads TGTGCCAGCAGCCAAGGGGTCTGGGCGGGAAACACCATATATTTT. Translated, it gives CASSQGVWAGNTIYF. The chain employs TRBV3-1 (or the pseudogene TRBV3-2) and TRBJ1-3, with D uncertain. Trimming shortened V by 1 base and J by 4 bases, and 11 bases separated the two germline ends. Germline CDR1 and CDR2: LGHDT and YNNKEL (reference sequence). CDR3 size: 15 residues.

V usage is TRBV27 and J usage is TRBJ2-1; 13 bases match TRBD2. Trimming removed 5 bases from V and 4 bases from J; junction bases left unmatched: 2. In germline, CDR1 is MNHEY, CDR2 SMNVEV (reference sequence). The CDR3 runs to 15 residues. CDR3 sequence: CASSRGLAGYNEQFF. CDR3 nucleotide sequence: TGTGCCAGCAGTAGGGGACTAGCGGGATACAATGAGCAGTTCTTC.

J is TRBJ2-7 and V is TRBV4-1, with 7 positions matching TRBD2. V gave up 7 bases and J gave up 4 bases; unmatched junction bases: 16. Germline assignment: CDR1 MGHRA and CDR2 YSYEKL. CDR3 length: 16 amino acids. CDR3 residues: CASTLSPTSPAYEQYF. Written as DNA, the CDR3 is TGCGCCAGCACCCTGTCCCCGACTAGCCCAGCATACGAGCAGTACTTC.